Listed here are 25 T cell receptor beta chains from one sample, sequenced in a study of blood T cell repertoires in COVID-19. The method was immunoSEQ multiplex PCR; TCRdb's version includes in-frame clones alone and lacks a portion of them. Of more than 350,000 clones in the sample, around 89% were seen once. Sequencing input: PBMCs or T cells enriched from blood (not recorded which). These receptors came from a man aged 18 to 29 who had recovered from COVID-19.

The rearrangement uses TRBV27 and TRBJ1-6, with D possibly TRBD1 on 5 matching bases. This CDR3 region has 15 residues. Germline V lookup: CDR1 MNHEY, CDR2 SMNVEV (reference sequence). V was clipped by 0 bases and J by 7 bases, with 10 bases between them. CDR3 nucleotides: TGTGCCAGCAGTTTATCGTCGGGGGTCAATTCACCCCTCCACTTT. Protein: CASSLSSGVNSPLHF.

This chain joins TRBV19 and TRBJ1-5; D is undetermined. Germline V gene data show CDR1 as LNHDA and CDR2 as SQIVND (reference sequence). V gave up 5 bases and J gave up 7 bases, with 9 bases separating them. The CDR3 is 12 amino acids. CDR3 nucleotide sequence: TGTGCCAGTAGTCTCCGGGGACAGCCCCAGCATTTT. Its protein product is CASSLRGQPQHF. Variable domain in full (rest from reference TRBV19 and TRBJ1-5): DGGITQSPKYLFRKEGQNVTLSCEQNLNHDAMYWYRQDPGQGLRLIYYSQIVNDFQKGDIAEGYSVSREKKESFPLTVTSAQKNPTAFYLCASSLRGQPQHFGDGTRLSIL.

As DNA, the CDR3 is TGTGCCAGCAGCTCCAGGGATCTGAACACCGGGGAGCTGTTTTTT. Its protein is CASSSRDLNTGELFF. This sequence joins TRBV13 and TRBJ2-2; D perhaps matches TRBD1 (5 bases). The CDR3 runs to 15 residues. CDR1 and CDR2 from the germline V gene are PRHDT and FYEKMQ (reference sequence). Deletions cut 4 bases from V and 1 base from J, with 10 bases between.

V is TRBV28 and J is TRBJ1-6; the D is unclear. The ends were cut back, 8 bases at V and 13 bases at J, with 18 bases in the middle. Germline values: CDR1 MDHEN, CDR2 SYDVKM. The CDR3 is made up of 13 amino acids. The CDR3 sequence is CASAGYPSVPLHF. The CDR3 DNA follows: TGTGCCAGCGCAGGCTACCCGTCGGTCCCCCTCCACTTT.

J is TRBJ2-1 and V is TRBV7-3, with D perhaps TRBD1 (5 bases). Germline CDR1 reads SGHTA; CDR2 reads FQGTGA. The CDR3 extends over 15 amino acids. V lost 2 bases to trimming and J lost 5 bases, with 13 bases between them. Here the CDR3 DNA reads TGTGCCAGCAGCTTAGGGGTTGTGGGGCACAATGAGCAGTTCTTC. Its translation is CASSLGVVGHNEQFF.

The chain joins TRBV19 to TRBJ1-3; TRBD1 aligns across 7 bases. J gave up 0 bases and V 11 bases, and 10 bases lay outside the gene matches. Germline CDR1 LNHDA, CDR2 SQIVND (reference sequence). CDR3 length: 15 residues. The CDR3, as DNA: TGTGCCCATCGACAGGGAGGCCCCTCTGGAAACACCATATATTTT. Translating gives CAHRQGGPSGNTIYF.

The V and J genes are TRBV9 and TRBJ2-2, with a weak D call TRBD2 (5 bases). This CDR3 contains 15 residues. V was trimmed by 0 bases and J by 2 bases, leaving 8 bases between them. Germline CDR1 and CDR2: SGDLS and YYNGEE. CDR3 DNA: TGTGCCAGCAGCGTAGGGGGAGCTAACACCGGGGAGCTGTTTTTT. It is translated as CASSVGGANTGELFF.

CDR3 DNA sequence: TGTGCCAGCATTCGGGGTCTCACCGGGGACACTGAAGCTTTCTTT. Amino acid sequence: CASIRGLTGDTEAFF. The V gene is TRBV7-9, the J gene TRBJ1-1; D unclear. Germline CDR1 is SEHNR and CDR2 is FQNEAQ (reference sequence). V was pared by 7 bases and J by 3 bases, with 18 bases between. The CDR3 runs to 15 residues.

The rearrangement joins TRBV7-3 to TRBJ1-5; maybe TRBD1 (6 bases). This CDR3 region has 13 residues. Germline CDR1 reads SGHTA; CDR2 reads FQGTGA. V dropped 5 bases and J dropped 4 bases, with 9 bases sitting between them. CDR3 bases: TGTGCCAGCAGCCTGGACAGAAATCAGCCCCAGCATTTT. This sequence encodes CASSLDRNQPQHF.

The chain uses TRBV7-9 and TRBJ1-1; a weak D match, TRBD1 (5 bases). In germline, CDR1 is SEHNR, CDR2 FQNEAQ (reference sequence). V lost 6 bases to trimming and J lost 5 bases, with 16 bases between them. The CDR3 has 14 residues. The CDR3: CASSNAGGTTEAFF. In DNA form, the CDR3 reads TGTGCCAGCAGTAACGCGGGGGGGACGACTGAAGCTTTCTTT.

V usage is TRBV4-2 and J usage is TRBJ2-3; 7 bases are a match to TRBD2. The CDR3 length is 15 residues. V shed 6 bases, J shed 0 bases, and the junction held 6 bases outside the gene matches. Germline V gene sequence: CDR1 LGHNA, CDR2 YNFKEQ. The CDR3 spells CASRRDYQSTDTQYF. The DNA for the CDR3 is TGTGCCAGCAGACGGGACTATCAGAGCACAGATACGCAGTATTTT.

This clone was detected a few times. J is TRBJ2-7 and V is TRBV7-8; D may be TRBD1 (6 bases). The CDR3 sequence is 16 residues long. Trimming stripped 1 base from V and 3 bases from J, with 16 bases between. The germline V gene has CDR1 SGHVS and CDR2 FQNEAQ. DNA for the CDR3: TGTGCCAGCAGCTTAGGACAGGCTTCCTGGGGCTACGAGCAGTACTTC. Its translation is CASSLGQASWGYEQYF.

V usage is TRBV14 and J usage is TRBJ2-1, with D perhaps matching TRBD1 (7 bases). Trimming stripped 0 bases from V and 4 bases from J, with 16 bases between. Germline V CDR1 and CDR2: SGHDN, FVKESK. CDR3 length: 17 amino acids. The CDR3 loop reads CASSQDLGRGTYNEQFF. The CDR3 nucleotides read TGTGCCAGCAGCCAAGATCTAGGCAGGGGGACTTACAATGAGCAGTTCTTC. The entire variable domain, with the rest obtained from reference TRBV14 and TRBJ2-1, is as follows: EAGVTQFPSHSVIEKGQTVTLRCDPISGHDNLYWYRRVMGKEIKFLLHFVKESKQDESGMPNNRFLAERTGGTYSTLKVQPAELEDSGVYFCASSQDLGRGTYNEQFFGPGTRLTVL.

The CDR3 DNA follows: TGTGCCACCAGCAGAGTGTTTCGGGTTGGTAGCGGACCCACAGATACGCAGTATTTT. Encoded protein: CATSRVFRVGSGPTDTQYF. The V call is TRBV15, the J call TRBJ2-3; perhaps TRBD2 as D (6 bases). V gave up 1 base and J gave up 2 bases, with 22 bases separating them. The germline V gene encodes CDR1 LNHNV and CDR2 YYDKDF (reference sequence). This CDR3 is built from 19 residues. The complete variable domain, with remaining parts taken from reference TRBV15 and TRBJ2-3, reads DAMVIQNPRYQVTQFGKPVTLSCSQTLNHNVMYWYQQKSSQAPKLLFHYYDKDFNNEADTPDNFQSRRPNTSFCFLDIRSPGLGDTAMYLCATSRVFRVGSGPTDTQYFGPGTRLTVL.

For the CDR3, the DNA is TGTGCCAGCAGTTACCGGACATATAACACCGGGGAGCTGTTTTTT. It yields the protein CASSYRTYNTGELFF. The genes are TRBV6-5 and TRBJ2-2; weak D call: TRBD1 (5 bases). The CDR3 contains 15 residues. Germline CDR1 MNHEY, CDR2 SVGAGI. V lost 2 bases and J lost 2, with 9 bases in between.

The gene calls are TRBV5-1 and TRBJ1-6; a weak D match, TRBD1 (5 bases). Germline-derived CDR1 and CDR2 are SGHRS and YFSETQ. This CDR3 comprises 15 residues. Trimming removed 2 bases at V and 6 bases at J, with 12 bases between. The CDR3 sequence: CASSFQGNSNSPLHF. CDR3 DNA sequence: TGCGCCAGCAGCTTCCAGGGAAATAGTAATTCACCCCTCCACTTT. Looking up the rest from reference TRBV5-1 and TRBJ1-6 gives the full variable domain: KAGVTQTPRYLIKTRGQQVTLSCSPISGHRSVSWYQQTPGQGLQFLFEYFSETQRNKGNFPGRFSGRQFSNSRSEMNVSTLELGDSALYLCASSFQGNSNSPLHFGNGTRLTVT.

V gene TRBV21-1 combines with J gene TRBJ1-5; TRBD1 is taken as the D call from the table, unchecked against the DNA. TRBV21-1 is described as a pseudogene. The length of the CDR3 is 17 residues. CDR3 in DNA: TGTGCCAGCAGCAAAGCCCCCGGGACAGGGTGTGGTCAGCCCCAGCATTTT. Residues: CASSKAPGTGCGQPQHF.

This chain joins TRBV27 and TRBJ1-5; D is perhaps TRBD1 (6 bases). CDR1 and CDR2 (germline): MNHEY, SMNVEV (reference sequence). The CDR3 contains 15 residues. V dropped 1 base and J dropped 2 bases, with 9 bases sitting between them. This CDR3 reads CASSLFAGGNQPQHF. The CDR3 DNA is TGTGCCAGCAGTTTATTTGCAGGGGGCAATCAGCCCCAGCATTTT.

The rearrangement links TRBV9 to TRBJ2-7, with TRBD1 matching 8 bases. The V and J ends lost 4 bases and 5 bases, in that order; junction bases with no gene match: 8. Germline lookup yields CDR1 SGDLS and CDR2 YYNGEE. The CDR3 covers 14 residues. CDR3 residues: CASSPRTGSNEQYF. The CDR3 bases are TGTGCCAGCAGCCCCCGGACAGGGAGCAACGAGCAGTACTTC.

The chain joins TRBV3-1 (or the pseudogene TRBV3-2) to TRBJ1-5, with TRBD1 matching 7 bases. The J segment lost 6 bases and the V segment lost 1 base, leaving 9 bases of the junction unmatched. The CDR3 sequence is 16 residues long. Germline CDR1 LGHDT, CDR2 YNNKEL (reference sequence). CDR3 loop: CASSQAGQGGRQPQHF. The CDR3 nucleotides are TGTGCCAGCAGCCAAGCCGGTCAAGGGGGCCGTCAGCCCCAGCATTTT.

This clone was detected only once. The V call is TRBV7-9, the J call TRBJ2-4; D may be TRBD1 (6 bases). The CDR3 consists of 13 residues. Trimming pared 3 bases from V and 6 bases from J, leaving 9 bases between. Germline V gene sequence: CDR1 SEHNR, CDR2 FQNEAQ (reference sequence). The CDR3 DNA reads TGTGCCAGCAGCTTTTTGACAGGAAACATTCAGTACTTC. It is translated as CASSFLTGNIQYF.

The chain carries TRBV29-1 and TRBJ1-2; no definite D call. Germline loops: CDR1 SQVTM, CDR2 ANQGSEA. The CDR3 loop spans 13 amino acids. V was pared by 1 base and J by 0 bases, with 6 bases between. The CDR3 nucleotides are TGCAGCGTTGAAGGCACGGCTAACTATGGCTACACCTTC. This sequence encodes CSVEGTANYGYTF.

This chain uses TRBV6-5 with TRBJ2-7, with a possible D match to TRBD2 (7 bases). The V gene lost 6 bases and the J gene lost 4 bases, with 16 bases spanning the gap. Germline V gene data show CDR1 as MNHEY and CDR2 as SVGAGI. The CDR3 extends over 14 amino acids. The CDR3: CASRPSGEGYEQYF. The CDR3 nucleotides are TGTGCCAGCAGGCCGTCAGGGGAGGGGTACGAGCAGTACTTC.

V usage is TRBV5-1 and J usage is TRBJ2-3; a possible D gene is TRBD1 (5 bases). CDR3 length: 15 amino acids. From germline, CDR1 is SGHRS and CDR2 YFSETQ. Trimming cost V 2 bases and J 1 base, with 11 bases left between them. The DNA for the CDR3 is TGCGCCAGCAGCTTATTGACAGAGGGCACAGATACGCAGTATTTT. Its translation is CASSLLTEGTDTQYF. Complete variable domain (other parts from reference TRBV5-1 and TRBJ2-3): KAGVTQTPRYLIKTRGQQVTLSCSPISGHRSVSWYQQTPGQGLQFLFEYFSETQRNKGNFPGRFSGRQFSNSRSEMNVSTLELGDSALYLCASSLLTEGTDTQYFGPGTRLTVL.

Here the CDR3 reads CASSSNRGLPYGYTF. CDR3 nucleotides: TGTGCCAGCAGTTCCAACCGCGGGCTACCCTATGGCTACACCTTC. The rearrangement uses TRBV2 and TRBJ1-2; D gene ambiguous. Germline V lookup: CDR1 SNHLY, CDR2 FYNNEI. V lost 5 bases to trimming and J lost 4 bases, with 17 bases between them. The CDR3 loop spans 15 amino acids.